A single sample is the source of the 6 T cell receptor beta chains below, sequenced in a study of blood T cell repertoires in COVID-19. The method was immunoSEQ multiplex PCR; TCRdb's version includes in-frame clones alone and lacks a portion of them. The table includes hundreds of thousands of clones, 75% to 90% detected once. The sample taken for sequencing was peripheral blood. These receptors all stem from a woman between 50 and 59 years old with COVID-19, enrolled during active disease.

The CDR3 coding sequence is TGTGCCAGCAGCCTTGGACAGGGAGAGACCCAGTACTTC. Amino acid sequence: CASSLGQGETQYF. This chain connects TRBV5-4 to TRBJ2-5, with TRBD1 matching 8 bases. The germline V gene encodes CDR1 SGHNT and CDR2 YYREEE (reference sequence). V dropped 4 bases and J dropped 4; count of bases not matched to a gene: 3. The CDR3 consists of 13 residues.

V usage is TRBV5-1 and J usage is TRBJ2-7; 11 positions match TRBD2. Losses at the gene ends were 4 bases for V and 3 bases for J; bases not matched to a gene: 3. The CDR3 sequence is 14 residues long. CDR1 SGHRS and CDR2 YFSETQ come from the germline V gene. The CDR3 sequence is CASSPTSGVYEQYF. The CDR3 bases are TGCGCCAGCAGCCCGACTAGCGGGGTCTACGAGCAGTACTTC.

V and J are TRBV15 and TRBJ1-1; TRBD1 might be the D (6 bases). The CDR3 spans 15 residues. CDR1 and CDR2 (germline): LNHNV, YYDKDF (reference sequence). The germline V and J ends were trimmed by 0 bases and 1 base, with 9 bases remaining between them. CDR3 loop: CATSRDHRANTEAFF. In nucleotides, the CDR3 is TGTGCCACCAGCAGAGATCACAGGGCGAACACTGAAGCTTTCTTT.

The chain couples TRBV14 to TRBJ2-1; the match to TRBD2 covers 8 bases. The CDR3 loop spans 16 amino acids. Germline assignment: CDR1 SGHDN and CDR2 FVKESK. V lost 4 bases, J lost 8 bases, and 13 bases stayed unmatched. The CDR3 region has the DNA TGTGCCAGCAGCCGGTTGAGCGGGAGAGCAAGGGATGAGCAGTTCTTC. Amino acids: CASSRLSGRARDEQFF.

CDR3 sequence reads: CASSYTAGQGDGYTF. The DNA of the CDR3 is TGTGCCAGCAGCTACACAGCCGGACAGGGAGATGGCTACACCTTC. The chain combines TRBV7-2 with TRBJ1-2, with 8 bases aligning to TRBD1. Germline loops: CDR1 SGHTA, CDR2 FQGNSA. The ends lost 4 bases at V and 6 bases at J; junction bases unmatched: 10. The CDR3 spans 15 residues.

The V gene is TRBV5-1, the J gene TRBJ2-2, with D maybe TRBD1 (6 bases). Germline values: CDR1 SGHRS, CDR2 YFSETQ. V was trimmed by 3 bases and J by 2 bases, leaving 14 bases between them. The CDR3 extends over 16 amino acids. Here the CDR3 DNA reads TGCGCCAGCAGCTGGTCCGGGACACAAAACACCGGGGAGCTGTTTTTT. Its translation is CASSWSGTQNTGELFF.